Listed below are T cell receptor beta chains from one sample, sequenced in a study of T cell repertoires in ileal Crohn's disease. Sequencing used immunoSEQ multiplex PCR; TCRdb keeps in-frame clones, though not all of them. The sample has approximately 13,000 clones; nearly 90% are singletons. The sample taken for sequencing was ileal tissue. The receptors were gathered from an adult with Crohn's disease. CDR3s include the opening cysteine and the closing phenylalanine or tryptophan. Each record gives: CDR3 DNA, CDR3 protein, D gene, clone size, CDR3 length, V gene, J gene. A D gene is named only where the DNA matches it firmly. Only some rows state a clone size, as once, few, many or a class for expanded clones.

TGTGCCAGCTCAGCGACAGCAGTCGATGGCTACACCTTC	CASSATAVDGYTF	.	.	13	TRBV18	TRBJ1-2
TGTGCCAGCACCGGAACGGGGTCTAGCGGAGCTAAGTACAATGAGCAGTTCTTC	CASTGTGSSGAKYNEQFF	TRBD2	once	18	TRBV2	TRBJ2-1
TGTGCCAGCAGCTTAGATGGGACGGGGGTCACCTTC	CASSLDGTGVTF	.	.	12	TRBV11-2	TRBJ1-2
TGTGCCAGCAGTTACTACGGGACTACCGACTACGAGCAGTACTTC	CASSYYGTTDYEQYF	TRBD2	.	15	TRBV6-6	TRBJ2-7
TGTGCCTGGAGTGCAGGCGGGACAGCCTATGGCTACACCTTC	CAWSAGGTAYGYTF	TRBD1	.	14	TRBV30	TRBJ1-2
TGTGCCAGCAGCTCTCCCAGGACTGAAGCTTTCTTT	CASSSPRTEAFF	.	.	12	TRBV7-2	TRBJ1-1
TGCGCCAGCAGTTGGGACAGGGTGTCCTACGAGCAGTACTTC	CASSWDRVSYEQYF	TRBD1	.	14	TRBV10-1	TRBJ2-7
TGTGCCAGTAGCCTCGGACTAGCGGGAGGGCCCGAGTACTTC	CASSLGLAGGPEYF	TRBD2	.	14	TRBV19	TRBJ2-5
TGTGCCAGTAGTATAGGGGCCCACCGGGGGGACACTGAAGCTTTCTTT	CASSIGAHRGDTEAFF	.	.	16	TRBV19	TRBJ1-1
TGTGCCTGCACACAGGGCCATGGCTACACCTTC	CACTQGHGYTF	.	.	11	TRBV30	TRBJ1-2
TGTGCCAGCAGCCACGGACAGCTCCCCCTTTACAATGAGCAGTTCTTC	CASSHGQLPLYNEQFF	.	once	16	TRBV7-9	TRBJ2-1
TGCAGCGTTGAGGCACAGATAGGCGGCTACACCTTC	CSVEAQIGGYTF	.	.	12	TRBV29-1	TRBJ1-2
TGCAGTGCTCCCCAGGGTTTTGAGCAGTTCTTC	CSAPQGFEQFF	.	.	11	TRBV20-1	TRBJ2-1
TGCGCCAGCAGCTTAGACTCAGGGTTGTCCTCCTACGAGCAGTACTTC	CASSLDSGLSSYEQYF	.	.	16	TRBV5-1	TRBJ2-7
TGTGCCGGGGAGGGACTTGGATCTTTAAGGGAGCAGTACTTC	CAGEGLGSLREQYF	TRBD2	.	14	TRBV30	TRBJ2-7
TGTGCCAGCACCTCTTTCACAGATACGCAGTATTTT	CASTSFTDTQYF	.	.	12	TRBV6-1	TRBJ2-3
TGTGCCATCAGTGAACTTTCGAACACCGGGGAGCTGTTTTTT	CAISELSNTGELFF	.	.	14	TRBV10-3	TRBJ2-2
TGTGCCAGCAGTGACGGGCTAGCGGGGCGCTCCTACAATGAGCAGTTCTTC	CASSDGLAGRSYNEQFF	TRBD2	.	17	TRBV6-1	TRBJ2-1
TGTGCCTGGAGTCGGGACAGCCACACTGAAGCTTTCTTT	CAWSRDSHTEAFF	TRBD1	.	13	TRBV30	TRBJ1-1
TGTGCCAGCAGCTCAGTAGGCGGGGAGACCCAGTACTTC	CASSSVGGETQYF	.	once	13	TRBV7-9	TRBJ2-5
TGTGCCAGCAGCTTAACGGGACTAGCGGGAGAGACCCAGTACTTC	CASSLTGLAGETQYF	TRBD2	.	15	TRBV7-3	TRBJ2-5
TGCGCCAGCAGGACAGACAGGAGCAATCAGTCCCAGCATTTT	CASRTDRSNQSQHF	.	.	14	TRBV5-1	TRBJ1-5
TGTGCCAGCTCACCGCAGGCAGGCAACACTGAAGCTTTCTTT	CASSPQAGNTEAFF	.	.	14	TRBV18	TRBJ1-1
TGCAGCGTTGTGGCTTTTGTCAGCTCCTACGAGCAGTACTTC	CSVVAFVSSYEQYF	.	.	14	TRBV29-1	TRBJ2-7
TGTGCCAGCTCACGGGCGGGGAACGAGCAGTACTTC	CASSRAGNEQYF	.	.	12	TRBV18	TRBJ2-7
TGCGCCAGCGGCAACAGGCGAGAGACCCAGTACTTC	CASGNRRETQYF	.	.	12	TRBV5-1	TRBJ2-5
TGTGCCAGCTCACCTGGTCGGGATCAGCCCCAGCATTTT	CASSPGRDQPQHF	.	once	13	TRBV18	TRBJ1-5
TGTGCCAGTAGTATGGCCGGCACCGGGGGGACCCAGTACTTC	CASSMAGTGGTQYF	.	.	14	TRBV19	TRBJ2-5
TGTGCCAGCAGCTTAAACCCTAGCGGGTCGGGCACAGATACGCAGTATTTT	CASSLNPSGSGTDTQYF	TRBD2	few	17	TRBV7-3	TRBJ2-3
TGTGCCAGCAGCCGCAGCGGGGGGTTTAGAGAGACCCAGTACTTC	CASSRSGGFRETQYF	TRBD2	.	15	TRBV14	TRBJ2-5
TGTGCCAGCAGTTTATTGGGGACAGGGGGCCAGAACACTGAAGCTTTCTTT	CASSLLGTGGQNTEAFF	TRBD1	.	17	TRBV28	TRBJ1-1
TGCGCCAGCAGCAGGGGGACAGATCCTGTGACCCAGTACTTC	CASSRGTDPVTQYF	TRBD1	.	14	TRBV5-1	TRBJ2-5
TGTGCCAGCAGCTTGGCGACTAGCGGGGCCGGCACAGATACGCAGTATTTT	CASSLATSGAGTDTQYF	TRBD2	.	17	TRBV5-7	TRBJ2-3
TGTGCCTGGACCCGGGGATATGGCTACACCTTC	CAWTRGYGYTF	.	once	11	TRBV30	TRBJ1-2
TGTGCCAGCAGCGTAGGTTGGGGTAGCGGGAGGAGCTACTCCTACAATGAGCAGTTCTTC	CASSVGWGSGRSYSYNEQFF	TRBD2	.	20	TRBV9	TRBJ2-1
TGTGCCAGCAGCTCGGGGACACTCCCGAACACTGAAGCTTTCTTT	CASSSGTLPNTEAFF	.	.	15	TRBV5-6	TRBJ1-1
TGTGCCAGCAGCCCCACTAGGGGGACAGATACGCAGTATTTT	CASSPTRGTDTQYF	.	.	14	TRBV7-3	TRBJ2-3
TGTGCCAGCAAAGGACAGTCTTTTGAGACCCAGTACTTC	CASKGQSFETQYF	.	.	13	TRBV2	TRBJ2-5
TGTGCCAGCAGTGAAGCACCGGGATCGCCCTACGAGCAGTACTTC	CASSEAPGSPYEQYF	.	.	15	TRBV6-1	TRBJ2-7
TGTGCCAGCAGCACGACCTCGGGTACCGGGGAGCTGTTTTTT	CASSTTSGTGELFF	.	.	14	TRBV7-3	TRBJ2-2
TGTGCCAGCAGCTTCTACGCAGGGGGCGGCAATCAGCCCCAGCATTTT	CASSFYAGGGNQPQHF	TRBD1	.	16	TRBV7-9	TRBJ1-5
TGTGCCAGCAGCACGGGACTAGCGGGAGGGTTCGATGAGCAGTTCTTC	CASSTGLAGGFDEQFF	TRBD2	.	16	TRBV7-3	TRBJ2-1
TGTGCCAGCAGCGGAGGAGGGGGGGAGGTCTATGGCTACACCTTC	CASSGGGGEVYGYTF	.	.	15	TRBV9	TRBJ1-2
TGTGCCAGTAGTATCGGACAGGGGGCCGGGGAGACCCAGTACTTC	CASSIGQGAGETQYF	TRBD1	.	15	TRBV19	TRBJ2-5
TGTGCCAGCAGTCGTAGCTCCTACGAGCAGTACTTC	CASSRSSYEQYF	.	.	12	TRBV6-6	TRBJ2-7
TGTGCCAGCAGTGACCGGGGGGCCAGGGATGGCTACACCTTC	CASSDRGARDGYTF	.	.	14	TRBV6-1	TRBJ1-2
TGTGCCAGCAGCCCTCGAACTAGCGGGGACTACAATGAGCAGTTCTTC	CASSPRTSGDYNEQFF	TRBD2	.	16	TRBV9	TRBJ2-1
TGCGCCAGCAGTGAGACGAGACAGGGTAATGAAAAACTGTTTTTT	CASSETRQGNEKLFF	TRBD1	once	15	TRBV10-2	TRBJ1-4
TGTGCCCTCCGACAGGGGAGGAACGTAGTTTCCGGGGAGCTGTTTTTT	CALRQGRNVVSGELFF	TRBD1	.	16	TRBV30	TRBJ2-2
TGTGCCAGCAGCATCCTAGGGGAACAAGAGACCCAGTACTTC	CASSILGEQETQYF	.	large	14	TRBV5-4	TRBJ2-5
TGTGCCAGCAGCTCCCGCCCAATGCTAGCGGGGGGGGTAGATACGCAGTATTTT	CASSSRPMLAGGVDTQYF	TRBD2	.	18	TRBV13	TRBJ2-3
TGTGCCAGCAGCGTGGACAGCCTTAACTATGGCTACACCTTC	CASSVDSLNYGYTF	.	few	14	TRBV7-8	TRBJ1-2
TGCGCCAGCAGCTTCTACAGGGACTATGGCTACACCTTC	CASSFYRDYGYTF	.	.	13	TRBV5-1	TRBJ1-2
TGTGCCAGCAGCTTACGGCAGGGATATGGCTACACCTTC	CASSLRQGYGYTF	.	.	13	TRBV5-6	TRBJ1-2
TGTGCCAGTAGTATCTCAGGCTACGAGCAGTACTTC	CASSISGYEQYF	.	.	12	TRBV19	TRBJ2-7
TGCGCCAGCAGCCACCGACTACCTTCGAACACCGGGGAGCTGTTTTTT	CASSHRLPSNTGELFF	.	.	16	TRBV4-3	TRBJ2-2
TGCGCCAGCAGTGTGAGGATCCAAGAGACCCAGTACTTC	CASSVRIQETQYF	.	.	13	TRBV10-1	TRBJ2-5